This T cell receptor beta chain emerged from a study of Tregs in tolerant kidney transplant recipients. Whole-study findings and limits: Biological reproducibility was not directly addressed in this study. Nucleotide sequences could not be compared across some patients' samples due to primer changes.

CDR1 and CDR2 from the germline V gene are LGHNA and YSLEER. This CDR3 contains 14 residues. On this clone itself: Its antigen remains unknown.

Using immunoSEQ multiplex PCR, the repertoire was profiled, and TCRdb retains in-frame clones only, with some absent. The data contain roughly 52,000 clones, around 90% of them singletons. Related graft donors supplied nonmyeloablative bone marrow transplants, and mixed chimerism was transient. Specimen: CD8+ T cells from blood (PBMCs), collected 24 months after the transplant. The rearrangement links TRBV4-3 to TRBJ2-5; 13 nucleotides match TRBD2. TRBJ2-7 matches the DNA end more closely, so the J call is doubtful. The sequence was collected from a human patient who received a combined kidney and bone marrow transplant. The graft donor may account for some of the T cells. This CDR3 reads CASSPGLAGDEQYF. The CDR3 region has the DNA TGCGCCAGCAGCCCCGGACTAGCGGGAGACGAGCAGTACTTC.